The TCR beta chain under discussion was sequenced for a study of T-cell memory formation after mild COVID-19. The V end lost 0 bases, the J end lost 0 bases, and 24 bases lay between the germline ends. The germline V gene has CDR1 DFQATT and CDR2 SNEGSKA (reference sequence). The CDR3 is made up of 20 amino acids. General study results and limits: Memory cells collected pre-infection included some clones that later responded, suggesting cross-reactive memory joined. For contracting clones, CD4+ ones sat mainly in CM and EM, CD8+ in EMRA. Proof of SARS-CoV-2 specificity was absent for the second-wave clones that crested on day 37.

In its sample, this clonotype was seen a few times. Its antigen is unknown. 5'RACE, which relied on constant-segment primers, yielded TCR alpha and TCR beta cDNA libraries carrying sample barcodes and UMIs. TCRdb reprocessed the 5' RACE reads with MiXCR, giving one entry per CDR3 protein. The sample records 450,000 to 650,000 distinct CDR3 sequences, about 20% being singletons. The receptor was derived from an adult woman who had mild COVID-19 (a few samples of this study predate the infection). Cell type and time point are not known. The V call is TRBV20-1, the J call TRBJ2-1; D may be TRBD1 (6 bases). The sample taken for sequencing was PBMCs or a T cell subset sorted from them (not recorded which). CDR3 region: CSARDRKGTTVLTSYNEQFF. In DNA form, the CDR3 reads TGCAGTGCTAGAGATAGGAAAGGGACAACGGTGCTTACCTCCTACAATGAGCAGTTCTTC.